This entry concerns a single TCR beta chain. Its antigen is not identified. The source of the sample is a study of OX40 agonist ivuxolimab in advanced cancers. Study information: The treatment was a fully human IgG2 OX40 agonist, ivuxolimab. Those treated in dose escalation had hepatocellular carcinoma, melanoma, renal cell cancer or head and neck cancer.

Sequencing was performed with immunoSEQ multiplex PCR; in TCRdb, only in-frame clones are kept and a portion is missing. The sample lists just under 85,000 clones, roughly 80% seen once, with around 7.5% in the top ten. Study-level points and caveats: Average numbers of expanded clones were greater in CD8+ T cells than in CD4+.

This specimen was CD4+ or CD8+ T cells sorted from blood, taken in a trial of the OX40 agonist ivuxolimab. This sequence originates from an adult with an advanced solid tumor such as melanoma, head and neck, liver or kidney cancer.

The CDR3 here is CAWSLGQKNQPQHF. The CDR3 DNA is TGTGCCTGGAGTCTCGGACAGAAGAATCAGCCCCAGCATTTT. The rearrangement links TRBV30 to TRBJ1-5, with a weak D call TRBD1 (6 bases). Germline V gives CDR1 GTSNPN, CDR2 SVGIG (reference sequence). Trimming shortened V by 2 bases and J by 4 bases, and 12 bases separated the two germline ends. The CDR3 has 14 residues.